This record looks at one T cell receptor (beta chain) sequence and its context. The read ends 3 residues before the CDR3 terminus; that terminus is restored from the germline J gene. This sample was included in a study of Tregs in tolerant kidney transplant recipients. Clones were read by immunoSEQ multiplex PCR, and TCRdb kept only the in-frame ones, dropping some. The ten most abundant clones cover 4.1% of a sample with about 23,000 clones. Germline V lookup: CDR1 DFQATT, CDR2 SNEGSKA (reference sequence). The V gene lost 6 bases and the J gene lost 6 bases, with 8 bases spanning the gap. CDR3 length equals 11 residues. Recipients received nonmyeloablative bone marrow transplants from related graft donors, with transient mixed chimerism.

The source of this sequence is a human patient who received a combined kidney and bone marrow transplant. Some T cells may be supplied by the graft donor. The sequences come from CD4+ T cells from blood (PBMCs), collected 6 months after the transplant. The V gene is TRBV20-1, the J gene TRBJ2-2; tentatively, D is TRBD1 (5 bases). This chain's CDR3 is CSAIGAGELFF. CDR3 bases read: TGCAGTGCCATAGGGGCCGGGGAG.